The 11 T cell receptor beta chains given below trace back to one sample, sequenced in a study of T cells expressing NK-cell markers. TCRdb reanalyzed the 5' RACE reads, giving one entry per CDR3 protein sequence and no DNA. Its table lists about 260,000 distinct CDR3 sequences. The specimen was blood T cells: a sorted CD56 or NKG2C T cell subset, CD4+ or CD8+ T cells, or bulk PBMC T cells (not recorded which). All receptors derive from a young man in good health.

This chain's CDR3 is CASSDYRAGYTF. The chain joins TRBV12-3 or TRBV12-4 to TRBJ1-2; there is no DNA to check the TCRdb D call of TRBD1. The CDR3 sequence is 12 residues long.

The chain carries TRBV5-6 and TRBJ1-2; the D call of TRBD1 rests on TCRdb alone, since no DNA is present to check it. The CDR3 contains 15 residues. The germline gives CDR1 SGHDT, CDR2 YYEEEE. The CDR3 here is CASSFKGQGSVGYTF.

V is TRBV7-2 and J is TRBJ2-7; TCRdb proposes TRBD1, but this gene call is untestable without DNA. This CDR3 has 14 amino acids. CDR1 SGHTA and CDR2 FQGNSA come from the germline V gene. The CDR3 region is CASSPGRLNYEQYF.

The J gene is TRBJ2-4, the V gene TRBV12-3 or TRBV12-4. The CDR3 has 13 amino acids. Here the CDR3 reads CASSFSGKNIQYF.

The chain links TRBV12-3 or TRBV12-4 to TRBJ2-1; the D call from TCRdb, TRBD1, cannot be confirmed without DNA. This CDR3 has 13 residues. Here the CDR3 reads CASSTQQGNEQFF.

The CDR3 loop reads CSVGVAATYQETQYF. This chain joins TRBV29-1 and TRBJ2-5. Germline V gene data show CDR1 as SQVTM and CDR2 as ANQGSEA. The CDR3 totals 15 residues.

The genes are TRBV29-1 and TRBJ2-7; TCRdb's D call, TRBD1, is unchecked because there is no DNA. This CDR3 comprises 13 residues. Germline loops: CDR1 SQVTM, CDR2 ANQGSEA. The CDR3 is CSVFRDWGQEQYF.

The gene calls are TRBV19 and TRBJ2-7; TCRdb designates TRBD1, a call that cannot be tested without DNA. The CDR3 is made up of 17 amino acids. CDR1 is LNHDA, CDR2 SQIVND, per germline (reference sequence). CDR3 sequence: CASSRTGGKGASYEQYF.

The V gene is TRBV6-5, the J gene TRBJ2-7; the TRBD1 assignment by TCRdb is unverifiable without DNA. The CDR3 extends over 15 amino acids. CDR1 is MNHEY, CDR2 SVGAGI, per germline. Here the CDR3 reads CASSYAGQTSYEQYF.

V gene TRBV12-3 or TRBV12-4 combines with J gene TRBJ2-7; TCRdb picks TRBD1, but there is no DNA to check that call. The length of the CDR3 is 13 residues. CDR3 residues: CASAWDTLYEQYF.

The J gene is TRBJ1-5, the V gene TRBV20-1. Germline loops: CDR1 DFQATT, CDR2 SNEGSKA (reference sequence). The CDR3 loop spans 12 amino acids. The CDR3 loop is CSASPGLEPQHF.